The clone carrying this T cell receptor beta chain appeared many times. V shed 0 bases and J shed 1 base, with 9 bases lying between them. CDR1 is LGHNA, CDR2 YSLEER, per germline. The length of the CDR3 is 15 residues. 2 million unsorted PBMCs were stored in RNAlater at -80 °C before RNA extraction. As for the cDNA, it was generated by 5'RACE with 10-nucleotide random UMIs. In TCRdb, the 5' RACE reads were re-called with MiXCR into one record per CDR3 protein. This sample yields about 59,000 distinct CDR3 sequences, of which 3% to 4% are seen a single time; 2.2% belongs to the top ten. This sample is part of a study of neurological immune-mediated disorders.

V gene TRBV4-3 combines with J gene TRBJ1-2, with D tentatively TRBD1 (6 bases). The sequence derives from a woman in her 50s with multiple sclerosis. The sequenced sample consisted of PBMCs. CDR3 in amino acids: CASSQDRGSNYGYTF. For the CDR3, the DNA is TGCGCCAGCAGCCAAGATAGGGGGAGTAACTATGGCTACACCTTC.